This T cell receptor (beta chain) is drawn from a study of OX40 agonist ivuxolimab in advanced cancers. Study as a whole: At doses from 0.01 to 10 mg/kg, patients were given intravenous ivuxolimab every 2 weeks.

The germline CDR1 and CDR2 sequences are MNHEY and SVGAGI. Trimming took off 4 bases at V and 7 bases at J, with 11 bases between the two ends. CDR3 length: 12 residues. The table came from immunoSEQ multiplex PCR; TCRdb's copy has only in-frame clones and leaves some out. The table shows around 130,000 clones, with just over 90% occurring only once. The sequencing here drew on CD4+ or CD8+ T cells sorted from blood, taken in a trial of the OX40 agonist ivuxolimab. The genes are TRBV6-5 and TRBJ2-7, with unresolved D. The sequence was obtained from an adult with an advanced solid tumor such as melanoma, head and neck, liver or kidney cancer. CDR3 sequence (DNA): TGTGCCAGCAGTTGGCTGCGGATTGAGCAGTACTTC. It translates to CASSWLRIEQYF.